Below, one TCR beta chain is given with its context. The sample comes from a study of early T cells in non-severe SARS-CoV-2 infection. TCRdb processed the 5' RACE reads anew with MiXCR; each CDR3 protein has one entry. Among approximately 74,000 distinct CDR3 sequences, 11% to 15% were seen once, and the ten largest hold approximately 9.9%. The CDR3 consists of 17 residues. V gave up 4 bases and J gave up 0 bases, with 13 bases separating them. The chain carries TRBV12-3 or TRBV12-4 and TRBJ1-6, with D tentatively TRBD1 (5 bases). Sequencing was done on a sample of whole blood. The source of this sequence is an adult who was a healthcare worker with PCR-confirmed SARS-CoV-2 infection or an uninfected control (not recorded which). The CDR3 reads CASSSPGGSSYNSPLHF. CDR3 coding DNA: TGTGCCAGCAGTTCCCCCGGGGGGAGCTCCTATAATTCACCCCTCCACTTT.